The clone carrying this T cell receptor beta chain was seen repeatedly, ten times or more. Via MiXCR, TCRdb re-called the RT-PCR reads, giving one row per CDR3 protein. The sample has about 680,000 distinct CDR3 sequences, 11% to 15% seen once. Trimming pared 4 bases from V and 8 bases from J, leaving 14 bases between. Germline lookup yields CDR1 MNHEY and CDR2 SVGAGI. CDR3 size: 13 residues. The V and J genes are TRBV6-5 and TRBJ1-2; D is uncertain. The clonotype originates from a female donor in good health, serving as a healthy control. Sequenced sample: memory CD4+ T cells from blood. CDR3 residues: CASSFDLDGGYTF. In DNA form, the CDR3 reads TGTGCCAGCAGTTTCGATCTGGACGGGGGCTACACCTTC.